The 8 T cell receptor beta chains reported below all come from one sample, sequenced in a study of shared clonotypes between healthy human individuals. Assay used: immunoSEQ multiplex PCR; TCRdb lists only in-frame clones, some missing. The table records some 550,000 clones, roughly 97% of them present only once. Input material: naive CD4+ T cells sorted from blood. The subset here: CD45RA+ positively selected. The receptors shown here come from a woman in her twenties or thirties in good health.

The CDR3 DNA is TGTGCCAGCAGTTTACCCGGACAGGGGGCAAACGAGCAGTACTTC. The encoded protein is CASSLPGQGANEQYF. This chain connects TRBV28 to TRBJ2-7; 11 nucleotides match TRBD1. With 2 bases clipped from V and 5 bases from J, the junction kept 5 bases outside the gene matches. The CDR3 sequence is 15 residues long. Germline V gene lookup returns CDR1 MDHEN and CDR2 SYDVKM.

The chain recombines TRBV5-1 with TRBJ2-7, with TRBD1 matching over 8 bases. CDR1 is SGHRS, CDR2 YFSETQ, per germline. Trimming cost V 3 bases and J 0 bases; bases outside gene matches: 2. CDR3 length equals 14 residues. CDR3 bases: TGCGCCAGCAGCTGGGACAGGTCCTCCTACGAGCAGTACTTC. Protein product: CASSWDRSSYEQYF.

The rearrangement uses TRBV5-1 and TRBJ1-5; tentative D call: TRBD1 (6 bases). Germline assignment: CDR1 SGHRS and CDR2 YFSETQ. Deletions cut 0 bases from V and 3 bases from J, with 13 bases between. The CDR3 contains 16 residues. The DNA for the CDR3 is TGCGCCAGCAGCTTGGCCCCCGGACAGTCCAATCAGCCCCAGCATTTT. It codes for CASSLAPGQSNQPQHF.

The CDR3 loop is CASSQDRGRWEQYF. CDR3 nucleotides: TGTGCCAGCAGTCAAGACAGGGGGCGGTGGGAGCAGTACTTC. This chain joins TRBV28 and TRBJ2-7; 10 bases agree with TRBD1. The CDR3 has 14 residues. After removal of 5 bases from V and 7 bases from J, the junction contained 8 bases not matched to a gene. Germline-derived CDR1 and CDR2 are MDHEN and SYDVKM.

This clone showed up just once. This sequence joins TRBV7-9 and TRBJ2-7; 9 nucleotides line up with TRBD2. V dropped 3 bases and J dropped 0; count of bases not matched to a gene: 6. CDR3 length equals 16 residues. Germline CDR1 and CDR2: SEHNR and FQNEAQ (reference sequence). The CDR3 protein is CASSFPGTSPSYEQYF. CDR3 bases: TGTGCCAGCAGCTTTCCGGGGACTAGCCCCTCCTACGAGCAGTACTTC.

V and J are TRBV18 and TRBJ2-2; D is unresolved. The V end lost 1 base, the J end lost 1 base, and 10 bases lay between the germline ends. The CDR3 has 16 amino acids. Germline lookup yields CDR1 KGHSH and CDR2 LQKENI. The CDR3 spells CASSPRPPRNTGELFF. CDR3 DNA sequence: TGTGCCAGCTCACCACGTCCACCGAGGAACACCGGGGAGCTGTTTTTT.

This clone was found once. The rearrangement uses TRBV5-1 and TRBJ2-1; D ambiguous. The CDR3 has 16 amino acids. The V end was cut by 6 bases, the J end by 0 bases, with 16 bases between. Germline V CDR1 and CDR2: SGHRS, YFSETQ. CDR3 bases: TGCGCCAGCACTGCGTTAGGGCCTAGCTCCTACAATGAGCAGTTCTTC. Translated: CASTALGPSSYNEQFF.

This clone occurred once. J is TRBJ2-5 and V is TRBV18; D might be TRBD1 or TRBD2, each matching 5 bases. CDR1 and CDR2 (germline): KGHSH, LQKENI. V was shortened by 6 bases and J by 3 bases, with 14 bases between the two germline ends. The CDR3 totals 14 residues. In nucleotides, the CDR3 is TGTGCCAGCTCCCCTTTCGGGGCTGAAGAGACCCAGTACTTC. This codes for CASSPFGAEETQYF.